These T cell receptor beta chains were read from a single sample in a study of neoadjuvant anti-PD-1 for oral cavity cancer. Assay: immunoSEQ multiplex PCR; the TCRdb copy retains only in-frame clones and omits some. The sample holds tens of thousands of clones, roughly 80% seen once. The starting material was PBMCs, obtained before nivolumab (anti-PD-1) treatment. The receptors originated from a person between 40 and 85 years old with oral cavity squamous cell carcinoma. Each CDR3 is given with its conserved first and last residue. A D gene is named only where the DNA matches it firmly. Clone size appears in some rows only: once, few, many, or a class for an expanded clone.

>TRBV5-1|.|TRBJ2-5|.
TGCGCCAGCAGCCCTACCGGGGGCCAAGAGACCCAGTACTTC
CASSPTGGQETQYF
>TRBV6-1|.|TRBJ1-5|.
TGTGCCAGTGTCGAACGGAAAACTGATCAGCCCCAGCATTTT
CASVERKTDQPQHF
>TRBV7-9|.|TRBJ2-5|TRBD2
TGTGCCAGCAGCCCGGGACTAGCGAGACAAGAGACCCAGTACTTC
CASSPGLARQETQYF
>TRBV5-1|few|TRBJ2-1|.
TGCGCCAGCAGCACCTTACCCCCGGGTGACTCCTACAATGAGCAGTTCTTC
CASSTLPPGDSYNEQFF
>TRBV5-1|.|TRBJ2-7|.
TGCGCCAGCAGCTATAAGGCACCCTACGAGCAGTACTTC
CASSYKAPYEQYF
>TRBV6-6|.|TRBJ2-7|.
TGTGCCAGCAGACCCCGACCGGCAGGGGAGCCCTACGAGCAGTACTTC
CASRPRPAGEPYEQYF
>TRBV2|.|TRBJ2-1|.
TGTGCCAGCAGGCAATGGGATGAGCAGTTCTTC
CASRQWDEQFF
>TRBV6-5|once|TRBJ1-6|TRBD1
TGTGCCAGCGGACAGGGATATTCACCCCTCCACTTT
CASGQGYSPLHF
>TRBV6-1|.|TRBJ1-5|.
TGTGCCAGCAGTGAAGCGGGGTACAATCAGCCCCAGCATTTT
CASSEAGYNQPQHF
>TRBV18|.|TRBJ2-7|TRBD2
TGTGCCAGCTCACCACCGAGAAGGGGGCTAGCGGGAGAGGTCGAGCAGTACTTC
CASSPPRRGLAGEVEQYF
>TRBV5-4|.|TRBJ2-7|TRBD1
TGTGCCAGCAGCTTGTGGGCCGGGACAGGGGCGTACGAGCAGTACTTC
CASSLWAGTGAYEQYF
>TRBV2|few|TRBJ1-4|.
TGTGCCAGCAGGGAAAGGGGTTCGGCGAACGAAAAACTGTTTTTT
CASRERGSANEKLFF
>TRBV6-5|.|TRBJ2-4|.
TGTGCCAGCAGTTACTCGAGGGCAGGGGGGAACATTCAGTACTTC
CASSYSRAGGNIQYF
>TRBV5-5|.|TRBJ1-4|.
TGTGCCAGCAGCTTTTCCGGACCCGGTGAAAAACTGTTTTTT
CASSFSGPGEKLFF
>TRBV7-9|.|TRBJ1-4|TRBD1
TGTGCCAGCAGTTTTCAGGGGGCAAAACTGTTTTTT
CASSFQGAKLFF
>TRBV6-5|.|TRBJ2-3|TRBD2
TGTGCCAGCAGCCCAGGACTAGCGGGGGTGGATACGCAGTATTTT
CASSPGLAGVDTQYF
>TRBV6-6|.|TRBJ1-3|.
TGTGCCAGCAGTCCTCAGCTAAACTCTGGAAACACCATATATTTT
CASSPQLNSGNTIYF
>TRBV5-6|.|TRBJ2-7|.
TGTGCCAGCAGCTTGGTTTCTAGCTCCGAGCAGTACTTC
CASSLVSSSEQYF
>TRBV30|.|TRBJ2-7|.
TGTGCCTGGACGGACAAAGACGAGCAGTACTTC
CAWTDKDEQYF
>TRBV4-2|.|TRBJ1-5|.
TGTGCCAGCAGCCAAGACAGGAATAGCAATCAGCCCCAGCATTTT
CASSQDRNSNQPQHF
>TRBV6-6|.|TRBJ1-5|.
TGTGCCAGCAGTGGGGGGATCAGCAATCAGCCCCAGCATTTT
CASSGGISNQPQHF
>TRBV29-1|once|TRBJ1-5|TRBD1
TGCAGCGCGCATGACAGGGATTGGCATTGGCCCCAGCATTTT
CSAHDRDWHWPQHF
>TRBV5-1|.|TRBJ2-3|TRBD1
TGCGCCAGCAGCTATACAGGGGGCGGAGATACGCAGTATTTT
CASSYTGGGDTQYF
>TRBV6-1|few|TRBJ1-1|TRBD1
TGTGCCAGCCAGGGGGACGGCGCTGAAGCTTTCTTT
CASQGDGAEAFF
>TRBV2|.|TRBJ2-5|TRBD2
TGTGCCAGCAGCGAGGACTTAAGAAGCGGGAAAGTTACGGAGACCCAGTACTTC
CASSEDLRSGKVTETQYF
>TRBV7-9|.|TRBJ1-2|.
TGTGCCAGCAGCACAGAAAACTATGGCTACACCTTC
CASSTENYGYTF
>TRBV28|.|TRBJ1-2|.
TGTGCCAGCAGTCTCCCGGGGTATGGCTACACCTTC
CASSLPGYGYTF
>TRBV25-1|.|TRBJ1-1|.
TGTGCCAGCAGTGAATCGGGGAGGCTTGAAGCTTTCTTT
CASSESGRLEAFF
>TRBV7-2|.|TRBJ2-1|TRBD2
TGTGCCAGCAGTCTACTAGCGGGAGTAAGTAATGAGCAGTTCTTC
CASSLLAGVSNEQFF
>TRBV5-1|.|TRBJ2-2|.
TGCGCCAGCAGTCTAGCCACGTACGGGGAGCTGTTTTTT
CASSLATYGELFF
>TRBV29-1|.|TRBJ2-2|TRBD1
TGCAGCGTTGGACAGGGTACCGGGGAGCTGTTTTTT
CSVGQGTGELFF
>TRBV5-1|.|TRBJ2-3|TRBD1
TGCGCCAGCAGCCCGGGACAGGCTAGCACAGATACGCAGTATTTT
CASSPGQASTDTQYF
>TRBV10-3|.|TRBJ1-2|.
TGTGCCATCAGTGAGTCGATGGGGCTCTATGGCTACACCTTC
CAISESMGLYGYTF
>TRBV28|once|TRBJ1-2|.
TGTGCCAGCAGTTCGGGGTCCAGAGGCTACACCTTC
CASSSGSRGYTF
>TRBV5-1|once|TRBJ2-3|TRBD2
TGCGCCAGCAGCTCGGGACTAGCGGGTAGCACAGATACGCAGTATTTT
CASSSGLAGSTDTQYF
>TRBV6-1|.|TRBJ1-5|TRBD1
TGTGCCAGCACTGGGACAGGCTCGGGTCAGCCCCAGCATTTT
CASTGTGSGQPQHF
>TRBV11-2|.|TRBJ2-2|TRBD1
TGTGCCAGCAGCCTAGCATCCCGGACAGGGACGAACACCGGGGAGCTGTTTTTT
CASSLASRTGTNTGELFF
>TRBV7-9|few|TRBJ1-4|TRBD1
TGTGCCAGCAGCCCGACAGGGGGCAATGAAAAACTGTTTTTT
CASSPTGGNEKLFF
>TRBV6-1|.|TRBJ1-4|.
TGTGCCAGCAGAACAGGGTCAGCAAATGAAAAACTGTTTTTT
CASRTGSANEKLFF
>TRBV11-2|.|TRBJ2-7|TRBD1
TGTGCCAGCAGCTCGATAAATACAGGGGGCTTGCAGTACTTC
CASSSINTGGLQYF
>TRBV29-1|.|TRBJ2-5|.
TGCAGCGTTGACAGGACAGCGGATGAAGAGACCCAGTACTTC
CSVDRTADEETQYF
>TRBV7-6|.|TRBJ2-7|TRBD2
TGTGCCAGCAGCTTAGAGCCTAGCGGGAGTTTGGGCTTTCGGGAGCAGTACTTC
CASSLEPSGSLGFREQYF
>TRBV6-4|.|TRBJ2-7|.
TGTGCCAGCCTCTACGAGCAGTACTTC
CASLYEQYF
>TRBV30|.|TRBJ2-7|.
TGTGCCTGGAGTGTACCCATCCCGAACTCCGAGCAGTACTTC
CAWSVPIPNSEQYF
>TRBV9|few|TRBJ2-7|.
TGTGCCAGCAGCGTAGACGGCTCCTACGAGCAGTACTTC
CASSVDGSYEQYF
>TRBV29-1|.|TRBJ2-4|.
TGCAGCGTTGAATTGATGGGGAGAAACATTCAGTACTTC
CSVELMGRNIQYF
>TRBV5-5|.|TRBJ2-7|.
TGTGCCAGCAGCTTTGTTAGCGCAACCTACGAGCAGTACTTC
CASSFVSATYEQYF
>TRBV19|.|TRBJ2-1|.
TGTGCCAGTAGTCACTACAATGAGCAGTTCTTC
CASSHYNEQFF
>TRBV10-1|.|TRBJ1-5|TRBD1
TGCGCCAGCAGTGAGTCTAGGACAGGGGAGGGCAATCAGCCCCAGCATTTT
CASSESRTGEGNQPQHF
>TRBV19|.|TRBJ2-1|TRBD2
TGTGCCAGTAGTATTGGAGGCGGGAGGGACCCCTACAATGAGCAGTTCTTC
CASSIGGGRDPYNEQFF
>TRBV20-1|once|TRBJ2-1|.
TGCAGTGCCGGACTGAGAATTGGGCAGTTCTTC
CSAGLRIGQFF
>TRBV27|.|TRBJ2-3|.
TGTGCCAGCAGCCAGGGCTTTAACACAGATACGCAGTATTTT
CASSQGFNTDTQYF
>TRBV19|.|TRBJ1-5|.
TGTGCCAGTAGTTTCGACAGCCCTAATCAGCCCCAGCATTTT
CASSFDSPNQPQHF
>TRBV6-5|.|TRBJ1-2|TRBD1
TGTGCCAGCAGTCCGACAGGGGGCGTCTATGGCTACACCTTC
CASSPTGGVYGYTF
>TRBV2|.|TRBJ2-2|TRBD2
TGTGCCAGCGCGGGACTAGCGGGAGTAGGAGGCACCGGGGAGCTGTTTTTT
CASAGLAGVGGTGELFF
>TRBV13|.|TRBJ1-2|.
TGTGCCAGCAGCTTAAGTGGGAGGAAAGACTATGGCTACACCTTC
CASSLSGRKDYGYTF